The source of this T cell receptor beta chain is a study of blood T cell repertoires in COVID-19. Data came from immunoSEQ multiplex PCR; TCRdb stores just in-frame clones and leaves some out. The sample holds about 84,000 clones, approximately 76% seen once. The source of this sequence is a man between 65 and 80 years old with acute or convalescent COVID-19. The sample consisted of peripheral blood.

DNA of the CDR3: TGTGCCAGTAGTATTGATGGGTTGCGGGCCTTTAGGACCCAGTACTTC. Encoded protein: CASSIDGLRAFRTQYF. The rearrangement uses TRBV19 and TRBJ2-5, with a tentative D call TRBD2 (5 bases). The ends were cut back, 3 bases at V and 7 bases at J, with 21 bases in the middle. Germline CDR1 and CDR2: LNHDA and SQIVND (reference sequence). CDR3 size: 16 residues.